This passage covers 4 T cell receptor beta chains from one sample sequenced in a study of cytomegalovirus exposure and HLA in healthy donors. The repertoire was sequenced with immunoSEQ multiplex PCR; TCRdb's copy has only in-frame clones and lacks some. The data hold 150,000 or so clones, with around 87% observed a single time. The specimen was PBMCs. Receptors were obtained from a woman aged 25 to 39 in good health and CMV-seronegative.

The CDR3 protein is CASRSQGADTQYF. Here the CDR3 DNA reads TGTGCCAGCAGATCACAGGGGGCCGATACGCAGTATTTT. This rearrangement joins TRBV2 to TRBJ2-3; 9 positions agree with TRBD1. There are 13 residues in the CDR3. Germline CDR1 SNHLY, CDR2 FYNNEI. V was pared by 6 bases and J by 6 bases, with 4 bases of the junction left unmatched.

V and J are TRBV6-1 and TRBJ2-7; the match to TRBD2 covers 7 bases. Germline V gene data show CDR1 as MNHNS and CDR2 as SASEGT. V was pared by 3 bases and J by 2 bases, with 7 bases of the junction left unmatched. This CDR3 is built from 15 residues. DNA of the CDR3: TGTGCCAGCAGTGATGCGGGAGAGGCCACCTACGAGCAGTACTTC. It codes for CASSDAGEATYEQYF.

The chain recombines TRBV7-8 with TRBJ2-7; D gene ambiguous. V lost 4 bases to trimming and J lost 3 bases, with 7 bases between them. This CDR3 comprises 12 residues. The V gene's germline CDR1 is SGHVS and CDR2 FQNEAQ. Written as DNA, the CDR3 is TGTGCCAGCAGCTCCCCCCACTACGAGCAGTACTTC. Translated: CASSSPHYEQYF.

This clone was detected once. The chain combines TRBV5-1 with TRBJ1-1, with D tentatively TRBD1 (6 bases). The V gene lost 4 bases and the J gene lost 1 base, with 14 bases spanning the gap. This CDR3 comprises 15 residues. Germline CDR1 SGHRS, CDR2 YFSETQ. The CDR3 DNA reads TGCGCCAGCAGCCCCACGGGACAACAGAACACTGAAGCTTTCTTT. Encoded protein: CASSPTGQQNTEAFF.